The 22 T cell receptor beta chains below all came from one sample that was sequenced in a study of T cell changes during pregnancy in multiple sclerosis. Measured with immunoSEQ multiplex PCR; TCRdb has only the in-frame clones, and not every one. The sample lists over 55,000 clones, 80% to 90% seen once, with 2% to 3% in the top ten. This material consisted of peripheral blood, taken in the first trimester of pregnancy. The receptors derive from a female donor with multiple sclerosis, enrolled in a pregnancy study.

The chain couples TRBV12-5 to TRBJ2-1; TRBD1 matches at 12 bases. Per the germline V gene, CDR1 is LGHNT and CDR2 is FRNRAP. J lost 9 bases, V lost 6 bases, and 9 bases had no gene match. This CDR3 is 15 amino acids long. CDR3 region: CASGPPGTGGGEQFF. The CDR3 bases are TGTGCTAGTGGGCCGCCCGGGACAGGGGGCGGTGAGCAGTTCTTC.

This chain uses TRBV11-2 with TRBJ2-5; 13 nucleotides line up with TRBD2. CDR1 and CDR2 from the germline V gene are SGHAT and FQNNGV. V was pared by 4 bases and J by 2 bases, with 4 bases of the junction left unmatched. The CDR3 covers 16 residues. CDR3 nucleotide sequence: TGTGCCAGCAGCTCCGGACTAGCGGGGGTACAAGAGACCCAGTACTTC. Its protein product is CASSSGLAGVQETQYF.

This chain uses TRBV6-1 with TRBJ1-2, with 7 nucleotides matching TRBD1. V dropped 4 bases and J dropped 6; count of bases not matched to a gene: 2. This CDR3 contains 12 residues. Germline V CDR1 and CDR2: MNHNS, SASEGT. In nucleotides, the CDR3 is TGTGCCAGCAGTGGGGACAGTGATGGCTACACCTTC. Residues: CASSGDSDGYTF.

The chain has TRBV4-2 and TRBJ1-5; 9 bases agree with TRBD1. Germline CDR1 is LGHNA and CDR2 is YNFKEQ. V was pared by 1 base and J by 5 bases, with 6 bases of the junction left unmatched. This CDR3 contains 16 residues. The CDR3 loop is CASSQVRDRDYQPQHF. CDR3 nucleotides: TGTGCCAGCAGCCAAGTCCGGGACAGGGACTATCAGCCCCAGCATTTT.

The rearrangement links TRBV19 to TRBJ1-1; no firm D call. CDR1 and CDR2 from the germline V gene are LNHDA and SQIVND (reference sequence). CDR3 length: 15 residues. V was shortened by 3 bases and J by 3 bases, with 14 bases between the two germline ends. The CDR3 DNA is TGTGCCAGTAGTATTGGGAGAGGTTTCGACACTGAAGCTTTCTTT. Translation gives CASSIGRGFDTEAFF.

Only a few counts were recorded for this clone. This chain uses TRBV18 with TRBJ1-1, with D possibly matching TRBD1 (6 bases). This CDR3 has 17 amino acids. Per germline, CDR1 KGHSH and CDR2 LQKENI. V gave up 3 bases and J gave up 0 bases, with 17 bases separating them. In DNA form, the CDR3 reads TGTGCCAGCTCACCTAAAGGATCGGACAGTATGAACACTGAAGCTTTCTTT. Its protein product is CASSPKGSDSMNTEAFF.

The V and J genes are TRBV7-2 and TRBJ2-3; D is uncertain. V lost 5 bases, J lost 4 bases, and 13 bases lay in between. The CDR3 extends over 14 amino acids. Germline V lookup: CDR1 SGHTA, CDR2 FQGNSA. CDR3 sequence (DNA): TGTGCCAGCAGCCTGCGGATGATTGCAGATACGCAGTATTTT. Protein: CASSLRMIADTQYF.

This CDR3 is CASSGLAFYNEQFF. The DNA of the CDR3 is TGTGCCAGCAGCGGACTAGCGTTTTACAATGAGCAGTTCTTC. This chain links TRBV2 with TRBJ2-1; 9 bases agree with TRBD2. V dropped 6 bases and J dropped 4; count of bases not matched to a gene: 4. This CDR3 comprises 14 residues. Germline assignment: CDR1 SNHLY and CDR2 FYNNEI. Full variable domain (remainder filled in from reference TRBV2 and TRBJ2-1): EPEVTQTPSHQVTQMGQEVILRCVPISNHLYFYWYRQILGQKVEFLVSFYNNEISEKSEIFDDQFSVERPDGSNFTLKIRSTKLEDSAMYFCASSGLAFYNEQFFGPGTRLTVL.

The rearrangement joins TRBV7-2 to TRBJ2-2; 9 positions match TRBD2. After removal of 5 bases from V and 5 bases from J, the junction contained 18 bases not matched to a gene. The CDR3 totals 19 residues. Germline loops: CDR1 SGHTA, CDR2 FQGNSA. The CDR3 DNA is TGTGCCAGCAGCCCCCGGGAGAGCGGGGGGCCATCCGCGACCGGGGAGCTGTTTTTT. Amino acids: CASSPRESGGPSATGELFF.

V is TRBV6-6 and J is TRBJ1-2; no clear D. The CDR3 consists of 14 residues. The V and J ends lost 5 bases and 4 bases respectively, with 14 bases between them. Per germline, CDR1 MNHNY and CDR2 SVGAGI (reference sequence). The CDR3 region is CASSSELLSYGYTF. The CDR3 nucleotides are TGTGCCAGCAGTAGTGAGTTACTTTCCTATGGCTACACCTTC.

The chain joins TRBV19 to TRBJ1-1; perhaps TRBD1 as D (5 bases). The CDR3 extends over 13 amino acids. The ends were cut back, 8 bases at V and 8 bases at J, with 18 bases in the middle. CDR1 is LNHDA, CDR2 SQIVND, per germline (reference sequence). CDR3 sequence reads: CASQGLEGHEAFF. CDR3 sequence (DNA): TGTGCCAGTCAAGGTTTGGAAGGACACGAAGCTTTCTTT.

The chain recombines TRBV6-5 with TRBJ2-2; unclear D gene. Germline V gene sequence: CDR1 MNHEY, CDR2 SVGAGI. The V gene lost 0 bases and the J gene lost 3 bases, with 5 bases spanning the gap. The CDR3 is made up of 14 amino acids. The CDR3 region has the DNA TGTGCCAGCAGTTACTCGAGAGACACCGGGGAGCTGTTTTTT. It encodes CASSYSRDTGELFF.

The chain is built from TRBV5-1 and TRBJ2-6, with 8 bases lining up with TRBD2. V lost 2 bases, J lost 3 bases, and 7 bases stayed unmatched. The CDR3 has 17 residues. CDR1 and CDR2 from the germline V gene are SGHRS and YFSETQ. This CDR3 is CASSFVAGLVGANVLTF. CDR3 coding DNA: TGCGCCAGCAGCTTCGTAGCGGGATTGGTTGGGGCCAACGTCCTGACTTTC.

V and J are TRBV21-1 and TRBJ2-1; the listed D gene, TRBD2, was not tested against the DNA. TRBV21-1 is tagged as a pseudogene. This CDR3 spans 15 amino acids. The CDR3 DNA follows: TGTGCCAGCGACGGGGTGGGGAGCTCCTACAATGAGCAGTTCTTC. This translates into CASDGVGSSYNEQFF.

This rearrangement joins TRBV6-4 to TRBJ2-3, with 10 bases lining up with TRBD2. This CDR3 region has 16 residues. V lost 0 bases and J lost 5; bases outside the gene matches: 5. Germline V gene lookup returns CDR1 MRHNA and CDR2 SNTAGT. CDR3 sequence: CASSDSSGGAVDTQYF. The CDR3 nucleotides read TGTGCCAGCAGTGACTCCAGCGGGGGGGCGGTAGATACGCAGTATTTT.

The CDR3: CASSVAGFDYEQYF. For the CDR3, the DNA is TGTGCCAGCAGTGTCGCGGGTTTTGACTACGAGCAGTACTTC. The chain links TRBV2 to TRBJ2-7, with a weak D call TRBD2 (5 bases). Trimming left V 4 bases short and J 3 bases short, with 13 bases between. Germline CDR1 is SNHLY and CDR2 is FYNNEI. CDR3 size: 14 residues.

The J gene is TRBJ2-1, the V gene TRBV11-2; D unclear. Trimming removed 5 bases from V and 8 bases from J, with 13 bases in between. Germline CDR1 is SGHAT and CDR2 is FQNNGV. This CDR3 comprises 13 residues. CDR3 nucleotides: TGTGCCAGCAGCCCAAGCTGGGCTGATGAGCAGTTCTTC. Its translation: CASSPSWADEQFF.

The rearrangement links TRBV7-6 to TRBJ1-1; TRBD1 is a possible D gene (6 bases). The germline CDR1 and CDR2 sequences are SGHVS and FNYEAQ. V shed 5 bases and J shed 0 bases, with 13 bases lying between them. The CDR3 covers 15 residues. The CDR3 sequence: CASSRRQAMNTEAFF. CDR3 DNA: TGTGCCAGCAGCCGTAGACAGGCGATGAACACTGAAGCTTTCTTT.

The J gene is TRBJ2-1, the V gene TRBV4-2; 10 bases align to TRBD2. The CDR3 consists of 14 residues. In germline, CDR1 is LGHNA, CDR2 YNFKEQ. Trimming took 6 bases from V and 3 from J; bases not matched to a gene: 2. The CDR3 DNA reads TGTGCCAGCAGACCTAGCGGGGGCTACAATGAGCAGTTCTTC. It translates to CASRPSGGYNEQFF.

This rearrangement joins TRBV7-9 to TRBJ1-1; TRBD1 matches 8 bases. Per germline, CDR1 SEHNR and CDR2 FQNEAQ (reference sequence). CDR3 size: 11 residues. V gave up 1 base and J gave up 14 bases; unmatched junction bases: 3. The CDR3 DNA sequence: TGTGCCAGCAGCTTAGTAACAGGGGGATTCTTT. Its translation: CASSLVTGGFF.

The chain carries TRBV29-1 and TRBJ2-7; 12 bases are shared with TRBD2. J gave up 0 bases and V 6 bases, and 3 bases lay outside the gene matches. The germline V gene encodes CDR1 SQVTM and CDR2 ANQGSEA. The CDR3 is 14 amino acids. CDR3 DNA: TGCAGCGTGGGGACTAGCGGGTTCTCCTACGAGCAGTACTTC. This codes for CSVGTSGFSYEQYF.

The chain uses TRBV5-4 and TRBJ2-1; D is perhaps TRBD2 (5 bases). The ends were cut back, 5 bases at V and 9 bases at J, with 12 bases in the middle. Germline loops: CDR1 SGHNT, CDR2 YYREEE (reference sequence). The CDR3 has 12 residues. CDR3 residues: CASRSLGGEQFF. The CDR3 DNA reads TGTGCCAGCAGGTCACTAGGCGGTGAGCAGTTCTTC.